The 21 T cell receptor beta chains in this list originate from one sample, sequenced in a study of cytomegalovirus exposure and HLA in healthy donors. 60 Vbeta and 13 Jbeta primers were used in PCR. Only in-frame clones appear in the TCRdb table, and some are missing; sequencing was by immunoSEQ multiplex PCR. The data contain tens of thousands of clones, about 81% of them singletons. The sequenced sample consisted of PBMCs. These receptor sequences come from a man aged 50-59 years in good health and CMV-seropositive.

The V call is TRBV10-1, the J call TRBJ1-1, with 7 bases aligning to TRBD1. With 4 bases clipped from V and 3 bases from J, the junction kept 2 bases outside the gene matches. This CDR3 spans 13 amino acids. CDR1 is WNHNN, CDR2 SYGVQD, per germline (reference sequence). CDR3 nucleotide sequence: TGCGCCAGCAGTGCACAGGGGTACACTGAAGCTTTCTTT. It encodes CASSAQGYTEAFF.

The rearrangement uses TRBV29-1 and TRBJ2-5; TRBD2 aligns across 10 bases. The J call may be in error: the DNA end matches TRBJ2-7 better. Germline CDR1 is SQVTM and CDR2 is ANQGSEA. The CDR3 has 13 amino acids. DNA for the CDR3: TGCAGCGTTGAGGGACTAGCGTCCCACGAGCAGTACTTC. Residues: CSVEGLASHEQYF.

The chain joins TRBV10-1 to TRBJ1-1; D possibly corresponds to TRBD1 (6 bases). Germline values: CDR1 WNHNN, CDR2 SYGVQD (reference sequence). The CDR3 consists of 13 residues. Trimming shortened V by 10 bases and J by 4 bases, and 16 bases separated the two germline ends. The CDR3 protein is CANCPRGGTEAFF. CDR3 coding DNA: TGCGCCAACTGCCCAAGGGGGGGCACTGAAGCTTTCTTT.

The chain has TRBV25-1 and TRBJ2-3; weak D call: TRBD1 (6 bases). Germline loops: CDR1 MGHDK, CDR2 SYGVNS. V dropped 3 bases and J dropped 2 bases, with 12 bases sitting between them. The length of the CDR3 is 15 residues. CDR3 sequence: CASSDPRTVTDTQYF. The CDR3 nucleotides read TGTGCCAGCAGTGATCCCCGGACAGTCACAGATACGCAGTATTTT.

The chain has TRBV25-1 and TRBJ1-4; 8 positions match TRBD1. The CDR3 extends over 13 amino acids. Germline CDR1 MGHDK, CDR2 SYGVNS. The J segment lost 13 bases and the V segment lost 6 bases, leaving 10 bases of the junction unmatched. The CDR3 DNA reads TGTGCCAGCAGAGACGCAGGGGGCTTATTACTGTTTTTT. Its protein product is CASRDAGGLLLFF. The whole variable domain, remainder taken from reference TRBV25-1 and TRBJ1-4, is EADIYQTPRYLVIGTGKKITLECSQTMGHDKMYWYQQDPGMELHLIHYSYGVNSTEKGDLSSESTVSRIRTEHFPLTLESARPSHTSQYLCASRDAGGLLLFFGSGTQLSVL.

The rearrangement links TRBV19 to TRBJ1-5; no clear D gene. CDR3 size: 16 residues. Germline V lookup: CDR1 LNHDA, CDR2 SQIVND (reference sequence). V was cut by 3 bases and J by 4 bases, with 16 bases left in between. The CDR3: CASSMATLGRNQPQHF. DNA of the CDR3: TGTGCCAGTAGTATGGCGACCCTAGGAAGGAATCAGCCCCAGCATTTT.

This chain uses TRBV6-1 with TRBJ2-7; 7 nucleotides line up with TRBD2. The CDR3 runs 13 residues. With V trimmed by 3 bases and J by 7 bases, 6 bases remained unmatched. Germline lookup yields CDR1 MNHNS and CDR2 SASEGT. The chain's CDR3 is CASSDGRSREQYF. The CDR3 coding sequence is TGTGCCAGCAGTGACGGGAGGTCGCGGGAGCAGTACTTC.

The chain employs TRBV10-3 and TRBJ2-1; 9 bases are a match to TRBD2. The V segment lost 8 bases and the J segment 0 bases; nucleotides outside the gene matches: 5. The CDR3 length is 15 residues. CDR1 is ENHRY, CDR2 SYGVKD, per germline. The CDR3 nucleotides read TGTGCCATCGCTAGCGGGGATAGCTCCTACAATGAGCAGTTCTTC. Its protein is CAIASGDSSYNEQFF.

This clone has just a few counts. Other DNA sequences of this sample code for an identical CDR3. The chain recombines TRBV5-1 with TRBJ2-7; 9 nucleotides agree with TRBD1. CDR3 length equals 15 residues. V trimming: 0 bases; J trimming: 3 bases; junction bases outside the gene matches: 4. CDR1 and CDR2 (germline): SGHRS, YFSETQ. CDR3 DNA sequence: TGCGCCAGCAGCTTGGGGGACAGGGTTATCTACGAGCAGTACTTC. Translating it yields CASSLGDRVIYEQYF.

CDR3 DNA sequence: TGTGCCAGCACATTGACCCCGGGGGTCCCTGCGTTCTTC. Protein: CASTLTPGVPAFF. J is TRBJ2-1 and V is TRBV6-5, with D perhaps TRBD2 (6 bases). Per the germline V gene, CDR1 is MNHEY and CDR2 is SVGAGI. CDR3 size: 13 residues. V was pared by 7 bases and J by 15 bases, with 22 bases between.

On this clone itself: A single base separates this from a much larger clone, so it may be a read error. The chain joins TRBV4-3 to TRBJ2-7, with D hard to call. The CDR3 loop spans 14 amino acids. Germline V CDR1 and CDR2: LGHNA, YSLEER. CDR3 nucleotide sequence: TGCGACAGCAGCCAAGAGCTGGAGCTCTACGAGCAGTACTTC. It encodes CDSSQELELYEQYF.

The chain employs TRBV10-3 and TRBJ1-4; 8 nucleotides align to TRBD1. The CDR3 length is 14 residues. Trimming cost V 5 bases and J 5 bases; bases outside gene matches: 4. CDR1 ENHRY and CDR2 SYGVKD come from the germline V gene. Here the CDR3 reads CAISTGTGNEKLFF. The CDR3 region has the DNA TGTGCCATCAGTACCGGGACAGGAAATGAAAAACTGTTTTTT.

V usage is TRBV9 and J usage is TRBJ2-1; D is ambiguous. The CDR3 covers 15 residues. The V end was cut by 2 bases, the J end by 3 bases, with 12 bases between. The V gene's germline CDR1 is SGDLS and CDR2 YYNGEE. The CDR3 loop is CASSVGPDIYNEQFF. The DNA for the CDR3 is TGTGCCAGCAGCGTGGGCCCAGACATCTACAATGAGCAGTTCTTC.

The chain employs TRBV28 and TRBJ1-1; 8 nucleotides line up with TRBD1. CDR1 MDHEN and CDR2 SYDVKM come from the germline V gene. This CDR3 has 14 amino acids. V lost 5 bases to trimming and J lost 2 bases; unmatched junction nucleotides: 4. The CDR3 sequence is CASSPDRVNTEAFF. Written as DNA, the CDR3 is TGTGCCAGCAGTCCGGACAGGGTAAACACTGAAGCTTTCTTT.

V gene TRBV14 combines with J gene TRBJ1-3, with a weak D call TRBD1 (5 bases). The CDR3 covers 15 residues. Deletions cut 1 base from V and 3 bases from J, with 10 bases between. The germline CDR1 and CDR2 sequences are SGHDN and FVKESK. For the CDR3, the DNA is TGTGCCAGCAGCCAAGGGCCAGGGATTGGAAACACCATATATTTT. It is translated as CASSQGPGIGNTIYF.

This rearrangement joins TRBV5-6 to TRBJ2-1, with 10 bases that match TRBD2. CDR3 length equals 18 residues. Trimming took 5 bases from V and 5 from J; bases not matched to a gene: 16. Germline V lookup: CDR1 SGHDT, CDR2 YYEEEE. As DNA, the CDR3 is TGTGCCAGCAGGTTGACTAGCGGGCAAGGGGACTGGGACAATGAGCAGTTCTTC. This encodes CASRLTSGQGDWDNEQFF.

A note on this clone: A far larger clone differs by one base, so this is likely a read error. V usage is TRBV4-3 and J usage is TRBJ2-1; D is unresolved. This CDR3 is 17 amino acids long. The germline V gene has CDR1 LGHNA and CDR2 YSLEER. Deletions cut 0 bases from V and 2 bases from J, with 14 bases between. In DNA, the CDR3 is TGCGCCAGCAGCCAAGATATGATCGTACTCACCTACAATGAGCAGTTCTTC. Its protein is CASSQDMIVLTYNEQFF.

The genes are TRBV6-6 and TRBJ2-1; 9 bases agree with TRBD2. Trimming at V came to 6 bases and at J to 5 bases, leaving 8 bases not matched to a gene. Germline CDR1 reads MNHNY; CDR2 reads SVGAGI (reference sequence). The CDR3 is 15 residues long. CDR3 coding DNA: TGTGCCAGCAGATTCTCCGGGACTAGCAACAATGAGCAGTTCTTC. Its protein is CASRFSGTSNNEQFF.

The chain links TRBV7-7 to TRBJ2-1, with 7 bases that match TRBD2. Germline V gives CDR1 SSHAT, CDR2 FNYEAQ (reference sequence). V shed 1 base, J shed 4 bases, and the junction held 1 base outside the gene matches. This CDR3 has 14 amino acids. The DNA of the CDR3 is TGTGCCAGCAGCTTAGGGCGGGAGTACAATGAGCAGTTCTTC. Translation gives CASSLGREYNEQFF.

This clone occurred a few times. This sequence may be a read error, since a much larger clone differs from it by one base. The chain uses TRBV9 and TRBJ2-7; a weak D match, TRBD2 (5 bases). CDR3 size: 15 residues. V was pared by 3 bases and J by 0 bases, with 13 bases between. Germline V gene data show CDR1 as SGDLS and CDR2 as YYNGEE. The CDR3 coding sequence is TGTGCCAGCAGCGCCCAGCGGCCCAGCTCCTACGAGCAGTACTTC. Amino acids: CASSAQRPSSYEQYF.

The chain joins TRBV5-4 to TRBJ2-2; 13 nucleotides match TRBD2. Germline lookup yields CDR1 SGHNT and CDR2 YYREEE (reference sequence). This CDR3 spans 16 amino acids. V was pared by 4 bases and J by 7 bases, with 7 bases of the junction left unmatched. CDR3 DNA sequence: TGTGCCAGCAGCACGGGACTAGCGGGGAATGGCGGGGAGCTGTTTTTT. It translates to CASSTGLAGNGGELFF.